A single sample is the source of the 29 T cell receptor beta chains below, sequenced in a study of blood T cell repertoires in COVID-19. Profiled with immunoSEQ multiplex PCR; TCRdb holds only in-frame clones, not every one. The data hold approximately 69,000 clones, with approximately 83% observed a single time. Sequencing was done on a sample of peripheral blood. Receptors were obtained from a human donor in a cohort sampled during active COVID-19.

The gene calls are TRBV30 and TRBJ2-3; a weak D match, TRBD2 (7 bases). Trimming cost V 5 bases and J 3 bases, with 15 bases left between them. The germline V gene encodes CDR1 GTSNPN and CDR2 SVGIG (reference sequence). The CDR3 is 14 amino acids. Here the CDR3 DNA reads TGTGCCTGGTCGGGGGGCCGAAGGACAGATACGCAGTATTTT. Amino acids: CAWSGGRRTDTQYF.

V usage is TRBV27 and J usage is TRBJ2-2; a weak D match, TRBD1 (5 bases). Germline V CDR1 and CDR2: MNHEY, SMNVEV (reference sequence). With 3 bases removed from V and 5 bases from J, the gap between germline ends came to 13 bases. CDR3 length: 15 residues. The CDR3: CASSFGDSATGELFF. The DNA of the CDR3 is TGTGCCAGCAGTTTCGGCGACAGCGCGACCGGGGAGCTGTTTTTT.

The rearrangement links TRBV9 to TRBJ2-3; TRBD2 aligns across 8 bases. CDR1 is SGDLS and CDR2 is YYNGEE in the germline V gene. With V trimmed by 1 base and J by 4 bases, 5 bases remained unmatched. CDR3 size: 15 residues. This CDR3 is CASSVLTGGADTQYF. In DNA form, the CDR3 reads TGTGCCAGCAGCGTACTTACGGGGGGGGCAGATACGCAGTATTTT.

The rearrangement links TRBV4-3 to TRBJ2-5, with unresolved D. V dropped 0 bases and J dropped 5 bases, with 13 bases sitting between them. CDR1 LGHNA and CDR2 YSLEER come from the germline V gene. The CDR3 has 15 amino acids. The CDR3 DNA reads as TGCGCCAGCAGCCAAGATCTTGAGCAAGTGGAGACCCAGTACTTC. This sequence encodes CASSQDLEQVETQYF.

The gene calls are TRBV12-2 and TRBJ1-4; the table calls TRBD1, which could not be checked here. TRBV12-2 is assigned pseudogene status. The CDR3 has 13 amino acids. CDR3 region: CASRLDRGEKLFF. The DNA for the CDR3 is TGTGCAAGTCGCTTAGACAGGGGTGAAAAACTGTTTTTT.

CDR3 coding DNA: TGTGCCAGTAAGGAGTCGTGGCTAGCGGGGGGGCAAGTTGCAGATACGCAGTATTTT. As protein: CASKESWLAGGQVADTQYF. This chain connects TRBV19 to TRBJ2-3, with TRBD2 identical over 12 bases. Germline loops: CDR1 LNHDA, CDR2 SQIVND (reference sequence). V gave up 7 bases and J gave up 4 bases; unmatched junction bases: 18. This CDR3 region has 19 residues. Together with reference TRBV19 and TRBJ2-3, the CDR3 gives the full variable domain: DGGITQSPKYLFRKEGQNVTLSCEQNLNHDAMYWYRQDPGQGLRLIYYSQIVNDFQKGDIAEGYSVSREKKESFPLTVTSAQKNPTAFYLCASKESWLAGGQVADTQYFGPGTRLTVL.

The chain recombines TRBV24-1 with TRBJ2-1; D ambiguous. Trimming removed 5 bases from V and 4 bases from J, with 11 bases in between. The CDR3 contains 14 residues. Germline V gene lookup returns CDR1 KGHDR and CDR2 SFDVKD. Here the CDR3 reads CATSVQDNYNEQFF. Written as DNA, the CDR3 is TGTGCCACCAGTGTCCAGGATAATTACAATGAGCAGTTCTTC.

The chain has TRBV7-3 and TRBJ1-2; D perhaps matches TRBD1 (6 bases). This CDR3 is 14 amino acids long. Germline V lookup: CDR1 SGHTA, CDR2 FQGTGA. Trimming took 5 bases from V and 1 from J, leaving 11 bases between them. The CDR3 reads CASSPGQINYGYTF. The CDR3 DNA reads TGTGCCAGCAGCCCGGGACAAATTAACTATGGCTACACCTTC. Using reference TRBV7-3 and TRBJ1-2 for the parts outside the CDR3, the full variable domain is GAGVSQTPSNKVTEKGKYVELRCDPISGHTALYWYRQSLGQGPEFLIYFQGTGAADDSGLPNDRFFAVRPEGSVSTLKIQRTERGDSAVYLCASSPGQINYGYTFGSGTRLTVV.

The chain couples TRBV11-3 to TRBJ2-1; no clear D gene. CDR3 length: 13 residues. The V end lost 1 base, the J end lost 4 bases, and 5 bases lay between the germline ends. CDR1 is SGHNT, CDR2 YENEEA, per germline. The CDR3 coding sequence is TGTGCCAGCAGCTTAGGAGCGTACAATGAGCAGTTCTTC. Translated, it gives CASSLGAYNEQFF.

The V gene is TRBV6-2 or TRBV6-3, the J gene TRBJ2-5; a weak D match, TRBD2 (5 bases). The germline V gene encodes CDR1 MNHEY and CDR2 SVGEGT. Deletions cut 1 base from V and 3 bases from J, with 15 bases between. The CDR3 consists of 16 residues. CDR3 DNA: TGTGCCAGCAGTTACTTGTCTCAGGAGGAGAAAGAGACCCAGTACTTC. This sequence encodes CASSYLSQEEKETQYF.

The chain links TRBV11-3 to TRBJ2-7, with a tentative D call TRBD2 (5 bases). The germline CDR1 and CDR2 sequences are SGHNT and YENEEA. V was cut by 3 bases and J by 0 bases, with 6 bases left in between. CDR3 size: 13 residues. CDR3 in DNA: TGTGCCAGCAGCTTCGGGGTCTCCTACGAGCAGTACTTC. Its protein is CASSFGVSYEQYF.

The gene calls are TRBV24-1 and TRBJ2-5; 8 nucleotides align to TRBD2. The CDR3 is made up of 14 amino acids. In germline, CDR1 is KGHDR, CDR2 SFDVKD. Trimming removed 7 bases from V and 7 bases from J; junction bases left unmatched: 10. CDR3 amino acids: CATSAGGGPGTQYF. As DNA, the CDR3 is TGTGCCACCAGCGCCGGGGGGGGCCCCGGGACCCAGTACTTC.

A single count supports this clone. The rearrangement links TRBV5-1 to TRBJ1-1, with 7 bases aligning to TRBD1. Germline CDR1 SGHRS, CDR2 YFSETQ. This CDR3 spans 14 amino acids. The junction had 3 bases not matched to a gene; V was cut back by 2 bases and J by 2 bases. The CDR3 reads CASSFTGVNTEAFF. The CDR3 DNA is TGCGCCAGCAGCTTTACAGGGGTTAACACTGAAGCTTTCTTT.

The rearrangement joins TRBV21-1 to TRBJ1-1; the table's D call of TRBD1 was not tested on the DNA. TRBV21-1 is an annotated pseudogene. The CDR3 runs 19 residues. The CDR3 protein is CASSTPVPGQGIMNTEAFF. Here the CDR3 DNA reads TGTGCCAGCAGCACCCCAGTACCGGGACAGGGCATCATGAACACTGAAGCTTTCTTT.

This chain joins TRBV5-4 and TRBJ1-4, with D possibly TRBD1 on 6 matching bases. The CDR3 length is 14 residues. Germline CDR1 reads SGHNT; CDR2 reads YYREEE (reference sequence). The germline V and J ends were trimmed by 4 bases and 6 bases, with 13 bases remaining between them. This CDR3 is CASSPRGSHEKLFF. The CDR3 coding sequence is TGTGCCAGCAGCCCCAGGGGAAGTCATGAAAAACTGTTTTTT.

The CDR3 bases are TGTGCCAGCAGCCCGAGGGCAGGTGGCTACACCTTC. Translating gives CASSPRAGGYTF. The rearrangement links TRBV7-8 to TRBJ1-2, with unresolved D. With 5 bases removed from V and 7 bases from J, the gap between germline ends came to 11 bases. This CDR3 has 12 amino acids. CDR1 and CDR2 from the germline V gene are SGHVS and FQNEAQ.

CDR3 residues: CASSLTGLAGGPTYNEQFF. The CDR3 DNA follows: TGTGCCAGCAGCTTAACTGGCCTAGCGGGGGGGCCCACCTACAATGAGCAGTTCTTC. J is TRBJ2-1 and V is TRBV7-3, with 12 positions matching TRBD2. V lost 0 bases, J lost 2 bases, and 8 bases stayed unmatched. CDR1 and CDR2 (germline): SGHTA, FQGTGA. The length of the CDR3 is 19 residues.

The chain couples TRBV5-4 to TRBJ1-5; D is unresolved. Germline V gene lookup returns CDR1 SGHNT and CDR2 YYREEE (reference sequence). CDR3 length: 14 residues. V lost 2 bases to trimming and J lost 0 bases, with 6 bases between them. CDR3 nucleotide sequence: TGTGCCAGCAGCTTAGGAGGTAGCAATCAGCCCCAGCATTTT. Translation gives CASSLGGSNQPQHF.

The V and J genes are TRBV5-4 and TRBJ1-2; 7 positions agree with TRBD1. V shed 4 bases and J 2 bases; nucleotides not matched to a gene: 8. This CDR3 region has 15 residues. Looked up from germline, CDR1 is SGHNT and CDR2 is YYREEE (reference sequence). The CDR3 spells CASSATGPSNYGYTF. The DNA of the CDR3 is TGTGCCAGCAGCGCGACAGGGCCGTCCAACTATGGCTACACCTTC.

This chain joins TRBV6-5 and TRBJ2-2; D is possibly TRBD1 (6 bases). This CDR3 region has 16 residues. Germline V gene data show CDR1 as MNHEY and CDR2 as SVGAGI. V lost 4 bases, J lost 2 bases, and 14 bases lay in between. DNA for the CDR3: TGTGCCAGCAGTTCAGGGGCCGCGCCAAACACCGGGGAGCTGTTTTTT. This translates into CASSSGAAPNTGELFF.

The chain uses TRBV5-4 and TRBJ2-1, with 13 bases aligning to TRBD2. The CDR3 loop spans 16 amino acids. Germline V CDR1 and CDR2: SGHNT, YYREEE (reference sequence). With 3 bases clipped from V and 8 bases from J, the junction kept 8 bases outside the gene matches. The CDR3 bases are TGTGCCAGCAGCTCCCGGACTAGCGGGGGTCCGGATGAGCAGTTCTTC. It is translated as CASSSRTSGGPDEQFF.

This chain connects TRBV5-6 to TRBJ2-5; D is undetermined. Trimming left V 1 base short and J 4 bases short, with 14 bases between. This CDR3 spans 15 amino acids. The V gene's germline CDR1 is SGHDT and CDR2 YYEEEE. The CDR3 DNA sequence: TGTGCCAGCAGCTTGACCGGCAGGTACCCAGAGACCCAGTACTTC. Translating gives CASSLTGRYPETQYF.

The rearrangement links TRBV15 to TRBJ2-1; tentatively, D is TRBD1 (6 bases). The CDR3 is made up of 16 amino acids. Germline values: CDR1 LNHNV, CDR2 YYDKDF (reference sequence). Trimming left V 0 bases short and J 3 bases short, with 12 bases between. CDR3 sequence (DNA): TGTGCCACCAGCAGAGATTTATTAGGGGGCTACAATGAGCAGTTCTTC. Encoded protein: CATSRDLLGGYNEQFF. Complete variable domain (other parts from reference TRBV15 and TRBJ2-1): DAMVIQNPRYQVTQFGKPVTLSCSQTLNHNVMYWYQQKSSQAPKLLFHYYDKDFNNEADTPDNFQSRRPNTSFCFLDIRSPGLGDTAMYLCATSRDLLGGYNEQFFGPGTRLTVL.

The CDR3 nucleotides read TGTGCCAGCAGCTTAGGACAGGGTGGGACCGGGGAGCTGTTTTTT. Its translation is CASSLGQGGTGELFF. The J gene is TRBJ2-2, the V gene TRBV7-6; 7 bases fit TRBD1. V dropped 1 base and J dropped 5; count of bases not matched to a gene: 4. The CDR3 covers 15 residues. The germline CDR1 and CDR2 sequences are SGHVS and FNYEAQ.

This clone was detected only once. The chain links TRBV29-1 to TRBJ1-2; D call uncertain. The length of the CDR3 is 12 residues. The V gene's germline CDR1 is SQVTM and CDR2 ANQGSEA. V gave up 7 bases and J gave up 6 bases, with 15 bases separating them. CDR3 DNA: TGCAGCGCCACGGCGGGAGGACATGGCTACACCTTC. Translation: CSATAGGHGYTF.

The V gene is TRBV6-2 or TRBV6-3, the J gene TRBJ2-5; 8 bases map to TRBD2. The germline CDR1 and CDR2 sequences are MNHEY and SVGEGT. The CDR3 contains 16 residues. The V and J ends lost 2 bases and 1 base, in that order; junction bases with no gene match: 6. CDR3 in DNA: TGTGCCAGCAGTTACGCCGCCAGCGGGGGCCAAGAGACCCAGTACTTC. It translates to CASSYAASGGQETQYF.

The chain has TRBV3-1 (or the pseudogene TRBV3-2) and TRBJ2-7, with 8 bases fitting TRBD2. With V trimmed by 1 base and J by 6 bases, 5 bases remained unmatched. Germline V gene data show CDR1 as LGHDT and CDR2 as YNNKEL (reference sequence). The CDR3 totals 14 residues. CDR3 loop: CASSQVRGLGEQYF. The CDR3 DNA reads TGTGCCAGCAGCCAAGTAAGGGGACTAGGCGAGCAGTACTTC.

This chain uses TRBV5-1 with TRBJ2-2, with 9 bases matching TRBD2. This CDR3 comprises 18 residues. Trimming cost V 0 bases and J 0 bases; bases outside gene matches: 6. Germline lookup yields CDR1 SGHRS and CDR2 YFSETQ. The CDR3, as DNA: TGCGCCAGCAGCTTGGAGGCTAGCGGGGCTGCGAACACCGGGGAGCTGTTTTTT. Encoded protein: CASSLEASGAANTGELFF.

The V and J genes are TRBV28 and TRBJ2-4, with TRBD1 identical over 8 bases. Per germline, CDR1 MDHEN and CDR2 SYDVKM. This CDR3 comprises 16 residues. V gave up 7 bases and J gave up 3 bases; unmatched junction bases: 11. CDR3 loop: CASTQGASGNKNIQYF. The CDR3 nucleotides are TGTGCCAGCACCCAGGGGGCCTCCGGGAACAAAAACATTCAGTACTTC.